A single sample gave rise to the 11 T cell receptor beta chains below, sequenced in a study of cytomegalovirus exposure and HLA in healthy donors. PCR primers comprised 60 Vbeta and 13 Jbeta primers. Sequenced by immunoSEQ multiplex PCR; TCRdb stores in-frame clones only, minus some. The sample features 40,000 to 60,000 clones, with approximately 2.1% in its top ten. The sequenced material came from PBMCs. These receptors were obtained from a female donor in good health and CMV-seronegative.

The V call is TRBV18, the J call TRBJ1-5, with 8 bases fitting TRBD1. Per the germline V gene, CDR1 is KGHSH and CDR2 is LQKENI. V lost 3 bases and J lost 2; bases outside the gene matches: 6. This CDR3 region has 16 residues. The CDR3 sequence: CASSPRTGTRNQPQHF. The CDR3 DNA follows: TGTGCCAGCTCACCGCGGACAGGGACGCGCAATCAGCCCCAGCATTTT. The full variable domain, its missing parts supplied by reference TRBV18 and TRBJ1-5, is NAGVMQNPRHLVRRRGQEARLRCSPMKGHSHVYWYRQLPEEGLKFMVYLQKENIIDESGMPKERFSAEFPKEGPSILRIQQVVRGDSAAYFCASSPRTGTRNQPQHFGDGTRLSIL.

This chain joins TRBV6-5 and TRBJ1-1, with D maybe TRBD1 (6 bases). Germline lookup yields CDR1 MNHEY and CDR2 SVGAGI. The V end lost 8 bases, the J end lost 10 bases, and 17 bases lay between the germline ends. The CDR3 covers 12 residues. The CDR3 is CASFNPPGAAFF. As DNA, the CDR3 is TGTGCCAGCTTCAACCCCCCAGGGGCAGCTTTCTTT.

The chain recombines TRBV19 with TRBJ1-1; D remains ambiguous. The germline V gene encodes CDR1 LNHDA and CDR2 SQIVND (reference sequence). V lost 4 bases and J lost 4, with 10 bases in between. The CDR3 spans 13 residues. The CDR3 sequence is CASSRQEVTEAFF. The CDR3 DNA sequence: TGTGCCAGTAGTAGACAAGAAGTCACTGAAGCTTTCTTT.

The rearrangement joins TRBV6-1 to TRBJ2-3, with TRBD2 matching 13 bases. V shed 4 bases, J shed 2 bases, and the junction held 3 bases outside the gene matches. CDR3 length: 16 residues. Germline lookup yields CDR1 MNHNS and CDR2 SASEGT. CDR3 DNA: TGTGCCAGCAGTGGGACTAGCGGGGGACTCACAGATACGCAGTATTTT. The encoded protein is CASSGTSGGLTDTQYF.

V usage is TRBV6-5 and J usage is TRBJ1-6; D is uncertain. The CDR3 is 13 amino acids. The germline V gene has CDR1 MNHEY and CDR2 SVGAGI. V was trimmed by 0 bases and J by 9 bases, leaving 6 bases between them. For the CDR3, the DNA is TGTGCCAGCAGTTACTCGAGAGGTTCACCCCTCCACTTT. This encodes CASSYSRGSPLHF.

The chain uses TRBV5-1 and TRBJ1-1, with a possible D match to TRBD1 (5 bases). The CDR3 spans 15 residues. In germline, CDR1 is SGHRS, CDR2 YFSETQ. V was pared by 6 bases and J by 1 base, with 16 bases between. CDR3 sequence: CASTPDTSQNTEAFF. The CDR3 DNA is TGCGCCAGCACCCCGGACACGTCCCAGAACACTGAAGCTTTCTTT.

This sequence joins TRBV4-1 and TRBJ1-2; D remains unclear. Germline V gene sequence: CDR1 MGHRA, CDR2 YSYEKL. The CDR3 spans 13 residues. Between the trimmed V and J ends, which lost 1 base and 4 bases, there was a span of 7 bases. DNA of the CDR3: TGCGCCAGCAGCCAAGGCGGAGGCTATGGCTACACCTTC. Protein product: CASSQGGGYGYTF.

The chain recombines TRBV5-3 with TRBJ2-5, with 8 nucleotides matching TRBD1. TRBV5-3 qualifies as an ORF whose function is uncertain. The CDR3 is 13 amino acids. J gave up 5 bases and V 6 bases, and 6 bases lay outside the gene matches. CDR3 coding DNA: TGTGCCAGAAAAGGGACAGGCGGGGAGACCCAGTACTTC. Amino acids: CARKGTGGETQYF.

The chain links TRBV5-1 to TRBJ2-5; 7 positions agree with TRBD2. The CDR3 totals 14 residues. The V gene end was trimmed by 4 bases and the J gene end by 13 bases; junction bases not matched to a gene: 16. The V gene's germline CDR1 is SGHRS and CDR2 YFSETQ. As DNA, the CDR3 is TGCGCCAGCAGCGCCTCTAGCGGCCAGCATCAAGGGTACTTC. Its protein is CASSASSGQHQGYF.

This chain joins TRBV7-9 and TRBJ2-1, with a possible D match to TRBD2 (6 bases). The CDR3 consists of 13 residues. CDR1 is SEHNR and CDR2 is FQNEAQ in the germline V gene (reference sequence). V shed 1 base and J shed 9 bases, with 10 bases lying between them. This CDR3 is CASSLEEEGEQFF. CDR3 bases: TGTGCCAGCAGCTTAGAGGAGGAGGGTGAGCAGTTCTTC. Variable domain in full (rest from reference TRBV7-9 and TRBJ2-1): DTGVSQNPRHKITKRGQNVTFRCDPISEHNRLYWYRQTLGQGPEFLTYFQNEAQLEKSRLLSDRFSAERPKGSFSTLEIQRTEQGDSAMYLCASSLEEEGEQFFGPGTRLTVL.

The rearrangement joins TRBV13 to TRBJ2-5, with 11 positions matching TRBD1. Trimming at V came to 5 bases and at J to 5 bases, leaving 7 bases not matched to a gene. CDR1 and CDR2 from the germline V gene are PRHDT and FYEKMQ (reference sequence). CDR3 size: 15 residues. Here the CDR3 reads CASSAGQGAKETQYF. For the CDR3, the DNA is TGTGCCAGCAGCGCCGGACAGGGGGCTAAGGAGACCCAGTACTTC. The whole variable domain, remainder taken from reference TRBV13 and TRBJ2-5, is AAGVIQSPRHLIKEKRETATLKCYPIPRHDTVYWYQQGPGQDPQFLISFYEKMQSDKGSIPDRFSAQQFSDYHSELNMSSLELGDSALYFCASSAGQGAKETQYFGPGTRLLVL.